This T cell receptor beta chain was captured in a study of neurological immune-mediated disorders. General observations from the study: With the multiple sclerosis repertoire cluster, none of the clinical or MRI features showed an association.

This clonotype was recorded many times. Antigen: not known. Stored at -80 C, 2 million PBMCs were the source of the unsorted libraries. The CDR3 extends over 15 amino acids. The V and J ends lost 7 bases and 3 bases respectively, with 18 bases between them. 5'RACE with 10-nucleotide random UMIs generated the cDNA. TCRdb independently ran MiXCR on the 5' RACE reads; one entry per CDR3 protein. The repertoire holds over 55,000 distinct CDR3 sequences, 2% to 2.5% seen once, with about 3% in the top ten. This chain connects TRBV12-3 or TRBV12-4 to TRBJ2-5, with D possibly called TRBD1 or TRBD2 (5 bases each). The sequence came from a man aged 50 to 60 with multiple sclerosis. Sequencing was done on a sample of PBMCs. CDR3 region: CASKGRSRVEETQYF. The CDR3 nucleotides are TGTGCCAGCAAGGGGAGAAGCAGGGTTGAAGAGACCCAGTACTTC.